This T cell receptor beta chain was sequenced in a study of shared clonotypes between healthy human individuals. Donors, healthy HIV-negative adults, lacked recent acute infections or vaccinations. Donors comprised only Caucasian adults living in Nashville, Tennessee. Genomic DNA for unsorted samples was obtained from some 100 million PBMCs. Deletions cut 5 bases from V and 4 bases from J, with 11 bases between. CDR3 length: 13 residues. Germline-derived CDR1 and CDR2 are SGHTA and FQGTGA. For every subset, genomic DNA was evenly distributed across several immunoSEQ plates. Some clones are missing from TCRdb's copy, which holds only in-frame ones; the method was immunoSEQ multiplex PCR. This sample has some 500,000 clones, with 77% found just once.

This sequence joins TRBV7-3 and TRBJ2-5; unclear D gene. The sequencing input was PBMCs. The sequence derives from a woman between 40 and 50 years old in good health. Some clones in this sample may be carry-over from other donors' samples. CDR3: CASSQASRETQYF. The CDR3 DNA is TGTGCCAGCAGCCAAGCTAGTCGAGAGACCCAGTACTTC.